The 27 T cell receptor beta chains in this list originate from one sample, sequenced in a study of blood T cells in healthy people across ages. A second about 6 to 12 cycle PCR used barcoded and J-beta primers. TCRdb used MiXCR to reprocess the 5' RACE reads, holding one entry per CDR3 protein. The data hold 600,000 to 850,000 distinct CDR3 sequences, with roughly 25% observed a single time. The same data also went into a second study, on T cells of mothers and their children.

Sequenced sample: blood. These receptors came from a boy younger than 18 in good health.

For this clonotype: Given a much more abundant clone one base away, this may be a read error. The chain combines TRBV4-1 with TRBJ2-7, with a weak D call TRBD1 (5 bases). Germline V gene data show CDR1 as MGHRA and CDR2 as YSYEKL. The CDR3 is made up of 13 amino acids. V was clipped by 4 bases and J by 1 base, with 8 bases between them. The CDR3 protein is CASSPRTSYEQYF. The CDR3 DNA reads TGCGCCAGCAGCCCCCGGACATCCTACGAGCAGTACTTC.

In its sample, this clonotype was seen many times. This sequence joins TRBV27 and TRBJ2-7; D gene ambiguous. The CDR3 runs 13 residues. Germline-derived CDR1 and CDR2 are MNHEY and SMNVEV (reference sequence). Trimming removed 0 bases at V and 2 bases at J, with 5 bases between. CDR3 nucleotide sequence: TGTGCCAGCAGTTTATCCCCCGCCTACGAGCAGTACTTC. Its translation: CASSLSPAYEQYF.

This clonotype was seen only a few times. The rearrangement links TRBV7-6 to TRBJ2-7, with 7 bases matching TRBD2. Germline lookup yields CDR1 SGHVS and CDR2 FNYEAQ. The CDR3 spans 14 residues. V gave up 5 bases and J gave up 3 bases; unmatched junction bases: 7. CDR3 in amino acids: CASSPIPGGYEQYF. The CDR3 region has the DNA TGTGCCAGCAGCCCCATTCCGGGGGGCTACGAGCAGTACTTC. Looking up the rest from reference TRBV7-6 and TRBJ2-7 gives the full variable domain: GAGVSQSPRYKVTKRGQDVALRCDPISGHVSLYWYRQALGQGPEFLTYFNYEAQQDKSGLPNDRFSAERPEGSISTLTIQRTEQRDSAMYRCASSPIPGGYEQYFGPGTRLTVT.

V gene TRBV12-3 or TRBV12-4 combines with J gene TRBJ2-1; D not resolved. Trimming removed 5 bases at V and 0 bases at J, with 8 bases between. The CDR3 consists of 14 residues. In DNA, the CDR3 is TGTGCCAGCAGTAAGTATAGCTCCTACAATGAGCAGTTCTTC. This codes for CASSKYSSYNEQFF.

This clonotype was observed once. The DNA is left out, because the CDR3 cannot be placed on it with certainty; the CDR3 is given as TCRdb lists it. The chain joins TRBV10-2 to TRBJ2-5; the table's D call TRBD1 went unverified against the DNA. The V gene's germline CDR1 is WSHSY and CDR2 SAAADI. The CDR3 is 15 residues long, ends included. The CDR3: CASILGQGFSETQYF.

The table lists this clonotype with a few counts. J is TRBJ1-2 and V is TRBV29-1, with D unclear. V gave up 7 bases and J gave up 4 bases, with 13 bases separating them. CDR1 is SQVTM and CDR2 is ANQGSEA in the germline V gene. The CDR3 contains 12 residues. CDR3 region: CSAAGQSYGYTF. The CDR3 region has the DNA TGCAGCGCCGCGGGTCAGTCCTATGGCTACACCTTC.

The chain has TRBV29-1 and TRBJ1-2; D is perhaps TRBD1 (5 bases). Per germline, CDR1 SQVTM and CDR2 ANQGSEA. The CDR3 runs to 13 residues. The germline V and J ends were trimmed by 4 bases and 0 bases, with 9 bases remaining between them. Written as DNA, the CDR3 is TGCAGCGTTGCCCGGACACCTAACTATGGCTACACCTTC. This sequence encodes CSVARTPNYGYTF.

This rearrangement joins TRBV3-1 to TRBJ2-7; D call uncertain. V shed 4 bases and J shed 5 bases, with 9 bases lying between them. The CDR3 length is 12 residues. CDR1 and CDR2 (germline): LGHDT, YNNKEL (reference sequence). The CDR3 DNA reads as TGTGCCAGCAGCCGTGTGATGGACGAGCAGTACTTC. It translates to CASSRVMDEQYF.

The CDR3 loop reads CASSEPGSITYGYTF. The CDR3 DNA is TGTGCCAGCAGTGAACCGGGGAGTATCACCTATGGCTACACCTTC. V and J are TRBV6-1 and TRBJ1-2; D is ambiguous. The germline V gene encodes CDR1 MNHNS and CDR2 SASEGT. Trimming took 2 bases from V and 4 from J, leaving 14 bases between them. The length of the CDR3 is 15 residues.

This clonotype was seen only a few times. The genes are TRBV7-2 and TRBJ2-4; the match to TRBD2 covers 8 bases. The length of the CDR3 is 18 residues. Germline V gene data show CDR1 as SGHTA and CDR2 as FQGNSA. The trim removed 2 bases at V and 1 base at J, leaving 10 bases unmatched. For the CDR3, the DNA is TGTGCCAGCAGCTTAAGGGCTAGCGGGCTCCTGGCCAAAAACATTCAGTACTTC. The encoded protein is CASSLRASGLLAKNIQYF. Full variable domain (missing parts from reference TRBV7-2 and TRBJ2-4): GAGVSQSPSNKVTEKGKDVELRCDPISGHTALYWYRQSLGQGLEFLIYFQGNSAPDKSGLPSDRFSAERTGGSVSTLTIQRTQQEDSAVYLCASSLRASGLLAKNIQYFGAGTRLSVL.

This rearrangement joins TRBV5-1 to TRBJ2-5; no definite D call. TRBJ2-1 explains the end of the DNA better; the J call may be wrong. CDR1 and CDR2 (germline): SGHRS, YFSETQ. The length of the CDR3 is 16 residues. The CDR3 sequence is CASSFKALSTYNEQFF. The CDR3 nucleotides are TGCGCCAGCAGTTTCAAAGCTCTTTCCACCTACAATGAGCAGTTCTTC.

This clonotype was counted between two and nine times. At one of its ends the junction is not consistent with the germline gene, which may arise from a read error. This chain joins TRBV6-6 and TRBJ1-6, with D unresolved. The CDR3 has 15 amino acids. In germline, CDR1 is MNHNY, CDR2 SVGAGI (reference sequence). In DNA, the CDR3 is TGTGCCAGCAGTTACGAGGGTGTGAATAAATCACCCCTCCACTTT. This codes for CASSYEGVNKSPLHF.

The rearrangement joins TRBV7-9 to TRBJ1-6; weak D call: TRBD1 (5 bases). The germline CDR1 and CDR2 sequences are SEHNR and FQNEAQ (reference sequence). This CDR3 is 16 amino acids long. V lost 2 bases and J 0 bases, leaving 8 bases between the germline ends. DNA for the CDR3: TGTGCCAGCAGCTTATATGGGGCCTCCTATAATTCACCCCTCCACTTT. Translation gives CASSLYGASYNSPLHF.

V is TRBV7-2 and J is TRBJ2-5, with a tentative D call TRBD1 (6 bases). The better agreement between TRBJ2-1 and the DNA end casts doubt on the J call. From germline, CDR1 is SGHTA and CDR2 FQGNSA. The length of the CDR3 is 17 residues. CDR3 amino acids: CASRSTSGTYLPVEQFF. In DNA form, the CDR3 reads TGTGCCAGCAGGTCGACTTCCGGGACATACCTACCTGTTGAGCAGTTCTTC.

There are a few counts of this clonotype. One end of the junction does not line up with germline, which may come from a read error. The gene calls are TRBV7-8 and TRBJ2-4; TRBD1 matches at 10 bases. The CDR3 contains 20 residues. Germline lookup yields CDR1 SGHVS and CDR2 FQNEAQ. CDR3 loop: CASSLARDRGVKTANNIQYF. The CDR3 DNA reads TGTGCCAGCAGCTTAGCCCGGGACAGGGGCGTCAAGACGGCCAACAACATTCAGTACTTC.

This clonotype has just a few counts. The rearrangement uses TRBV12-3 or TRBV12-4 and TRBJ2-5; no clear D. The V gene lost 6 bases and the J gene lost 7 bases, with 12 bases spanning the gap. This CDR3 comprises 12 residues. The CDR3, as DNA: TGTGCCAGCAGCCCAGAGTGGGGGACCCAGTACTTC. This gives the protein CASSPEWGTQYF.

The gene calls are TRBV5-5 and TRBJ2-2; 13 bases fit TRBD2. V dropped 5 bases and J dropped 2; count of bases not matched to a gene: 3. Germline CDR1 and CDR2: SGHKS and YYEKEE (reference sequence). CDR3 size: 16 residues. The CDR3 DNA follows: TGTGCCAGCAGTGGACTAGCGGGGGCCAACACCGGGGAGCTGTTTTTT. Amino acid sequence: CASSGLAGANTGELFF.

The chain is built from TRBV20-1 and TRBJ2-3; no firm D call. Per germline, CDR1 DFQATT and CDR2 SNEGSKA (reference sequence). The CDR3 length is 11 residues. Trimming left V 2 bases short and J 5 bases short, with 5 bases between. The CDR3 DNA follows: TGCAGTGCTAGAAGCGTAGATACGCAGTATTTT. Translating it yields CSARSVDTQYF.

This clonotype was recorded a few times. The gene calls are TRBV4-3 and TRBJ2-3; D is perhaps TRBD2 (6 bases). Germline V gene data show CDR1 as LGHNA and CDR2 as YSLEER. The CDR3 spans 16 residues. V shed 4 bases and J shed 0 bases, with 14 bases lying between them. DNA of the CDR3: TGCGCCAGCAGCCTCGATCCGGGACTTAGCACAGATACGCAGTATTTT. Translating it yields CASSLDPGLSTDTQYF.

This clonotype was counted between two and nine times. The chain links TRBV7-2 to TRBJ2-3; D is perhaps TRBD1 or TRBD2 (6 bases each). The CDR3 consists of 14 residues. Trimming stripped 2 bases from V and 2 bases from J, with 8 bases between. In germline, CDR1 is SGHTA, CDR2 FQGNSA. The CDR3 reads CASSLRGPTDTQYF. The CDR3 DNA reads TGTGCCAGCAGCTTACGGGGGCCCACAGATACGCAGTATTTT.

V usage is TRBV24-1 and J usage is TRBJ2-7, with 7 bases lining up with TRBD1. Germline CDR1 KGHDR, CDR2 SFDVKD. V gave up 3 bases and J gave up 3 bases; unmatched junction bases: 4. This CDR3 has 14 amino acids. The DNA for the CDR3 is TGTGCCACCAGTGATGGGGACAGCCTCTACGAGCAGTACTTC. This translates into CATSDGDSLYEQYF.

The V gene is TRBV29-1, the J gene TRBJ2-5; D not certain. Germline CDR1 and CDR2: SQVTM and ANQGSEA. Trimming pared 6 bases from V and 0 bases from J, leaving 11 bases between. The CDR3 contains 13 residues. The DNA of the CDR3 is TGCAGCGTAGCCGGTAGGGACCAAGAGACCCAGTACTTC. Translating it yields CSVAGRDQETQYF.

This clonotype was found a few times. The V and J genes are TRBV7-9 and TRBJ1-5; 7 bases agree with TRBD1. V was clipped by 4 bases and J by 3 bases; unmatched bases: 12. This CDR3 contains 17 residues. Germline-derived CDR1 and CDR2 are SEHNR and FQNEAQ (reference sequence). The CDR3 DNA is TGTGCCAGCAGCTCCGGTCTAGGCAGGGGGAACAATCAGCCCCAGCATTTT. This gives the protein CASSSGLGRGNNQPQHF.

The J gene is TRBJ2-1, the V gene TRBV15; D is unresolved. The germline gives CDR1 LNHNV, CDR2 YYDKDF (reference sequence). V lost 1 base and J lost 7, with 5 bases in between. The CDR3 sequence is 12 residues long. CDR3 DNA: TGTGCCACCAGCAGAGGGGTTAATGAGCAGTTCTTC. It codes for CATSRGVNEQFF.

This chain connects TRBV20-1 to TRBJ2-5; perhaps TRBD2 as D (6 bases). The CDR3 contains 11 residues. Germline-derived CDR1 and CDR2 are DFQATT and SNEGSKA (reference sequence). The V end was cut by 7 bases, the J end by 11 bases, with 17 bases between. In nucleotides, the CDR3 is TGCAGTGTCCCGGGGGACGCAGCGCAGTACTTC. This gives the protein CSVPGDAAQYF.

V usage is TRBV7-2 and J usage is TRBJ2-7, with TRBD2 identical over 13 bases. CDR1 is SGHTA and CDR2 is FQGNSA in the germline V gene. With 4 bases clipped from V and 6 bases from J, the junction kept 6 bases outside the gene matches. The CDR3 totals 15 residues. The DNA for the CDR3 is TGTGCCAGCAGCTCTACTAGCGGGGGGGCAGGCGAGCAGTACTTC. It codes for CASSSTSGGAGEQYF.

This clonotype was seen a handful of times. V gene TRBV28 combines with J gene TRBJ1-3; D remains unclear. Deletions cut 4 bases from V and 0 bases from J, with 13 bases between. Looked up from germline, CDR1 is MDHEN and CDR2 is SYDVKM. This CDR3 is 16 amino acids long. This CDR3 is CASSYPTRSSGNTIYF. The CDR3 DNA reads TGTGCCAGCAGTTATCCGACCAGGAGCTCTGGAAACACCATATATTTT.